Below, 14 T cell receptor beta chains from the same sample are listed, as sequenced in a study of untreated major depressive disorder. Only in-frame clones appear in the TCRdb table, and some are missing; sequencing was by immunoSEQ multiplex PCR. The sample carries nearly 20,000 clones, more than 75% recorded once. What was sequenced was CD4+ T cells from PBMCs. Receptors originate from a woman aged 25 to 45 in good health.

V and J are TRBV4-2 and TRBJ1-2, with D unclear. V was pared by 1 base and J by 0 bases, with 12 bases between. CDR1 and CDR2 (germline): LGHNA, YNFKEQ. The CDR3 runs 16 residues. CDR3 region: CASSQVVQPANYGYTF. CDR3 coding DNA: TGTGCCAGCAGCCAAGTGGTACAACCGGCTAACTATGGCTACACCTTC.

This chain uses TRBV7-9 with TRBJ2-3; maybe TRBD2 (6 bases). Germline values: CDR1 SEHNR, CDR2 FQNEAQ (reference sequence). V lost 3 bases and J 1 base, leaving 11 bases between the germline ends. The length of the CDR3 is 15 residues. CDR3 loop: CASSLTGVGTDTQYF. The CDR3 DNA sequence: TGTGCCAGCAGCTTGACGGGAGTAGGCACAGATACGCAGTATTTT.

The V and J genes are TRBV18 and TRBJ2-7; D may be TRBD1 (5 bases). This CDR3 is built from 15 residues. Trimming took off 1 base at V and 0 bases at J, with 10 bases between the two ends. CDR1 is KGHSH, CDR2 LQKENI, per germline. In DNA form, the CDR3 reads TGTGCCAGCTCACCACGAAGGGGCCCCTCCTACGAGCAGTACTTC. It encodes CASSPRRGPSYEQYF.

The chain joins TRBV5-1 to TRBJ2-3, with TRBD2 matching 14 bases. The CDR3 sequence is 17 residues long. Germline V gene sequence: CDR1 SGHRS, CDR2 YFSETQ. V dropped 2 bases and J dropped 6; count of bases not matched to a gene: 8. The CDR3 bases are TGCGCCAGCAGCTTTGGGACTAGCGGGAGTGGGTCGGATACGCAGTATTTT. The encoded protein is CASSFGTSGSGSDTQYF.

This clone occurred once. One end of the junction fails to match germline, which may point to a read error. The J gene is TRBJ2-7, the V gene TRBV7-7; tentatively, D is TRBD1 or TRBD2 (5 bases each). This CDR3 comprises 13 residues. Germline V gene data show CDR1 as SSHAT and CDR2 as FNYEAQ (reference sequence). The CDR3 protein is CASSLGAGSEQYF. CDR3 bases: TGTGCTAGCAGCTTAGGGGCAGGGAGCGAGCAGTACTTC.

The chain employs TRBV7-3 and TRBJ1-4, with D possibly being TRBD1 (6 bases). CDR1 is SGHTA, CDR2 FQGTGA, per germline. The CDR3 consists of 16 residues. Between the trimmed V and J ends, which lost 5 bases and 8 bases, there was a span of 21 bases. The CDR3 DNA sequence: TGTGCCAGCAGCCCCCTACCAGGGGCCGGGGGCGAAAAACTGTTTTTT. Protein product: CASSPLPGAGGEKLFF.

This clone was counted only a few times. The chain has TRBV18 and TRBJ2-1; perhaps D is TRBD1 or TRBD2 (5 bases each). The germline CDR1 and CDR2 sequences are KGHSH and LQKENI. Trimming took 1 base from V and 5 from J, leaving 15 bases between them. CDR3 length: 16 amino acids. CDR3: CASSPQYGDGNNEQFF. For the CDR3, the DNA is TGTGCCAGCTCACCACAGTACGGGGACGGGAACAATGAGCAGTTCTTC.

This chain connects TRBV14 to TRBJ2-2, with TRBD1 matching over 7 bases. Trimming cost V 4 bases and J 4 bases; bases outside gene matches: 3. CDR3 length equals 14 residues. Germline lookup yields CDR1 SGHDN and CDR2 FVKESK. In DNA form, the CDR3 reads TGTGCCAGCAGCCTAAACAGGGGCACCGGGGAGCTGTTTTTT. Encoded protein: CASSLNRGTGELFF. Full variable domain (remainder filled in from reference TRBV14 and TRBJ2-2): EAGVTQFPSHSVIEKGQTVTLRCDPISGHDNLYWYRRVMGKEIKFLLHFVKESKQDESGMPNNRFLAERTGGTYSTLKVQPAELEDSGVYFCASSLNRGTGELFFGEGSRLTVL.

The chain combines TRBV14 with TRBJ2-1; weak D call: TRBD2 (6 bases). The V and J ends lost 5 bases and 4 bases respectively, with 24 bases between them. The CDR3 runs to 18 residues. Germline V gives CDR1 SGHDN, CDR2 FVKESK. CDR3 bases: TGTGCCAGCAGCTTCACCGGGACTTCCACCCGGAGATACAATGAGCAGTTCTTC. Its protein product is CASSFTGTSTRRYNEQFF.

The chain joins TRBV7-9 to TRBJ1-5, with 9 positions matching TRBD1. The CDR3 length is 15 residues. Trimming cost V 2 bases and J 6 bases; bases outside gene matches: 5. CDR1 SEHNR and CDR2 FQNEAQ come from the germline V gene (reference sequence). The CDR3 DNA sequence: TGTGCCAGCAGCTTATCAGGGACAGGGCGTCAGCCCCAGCATTTT. It yields the protein CASSLSGTGRQPQHF.

The chain uses TRBV19 and TRBJ2-7; 13 bases align to TRBD2. Germline CDR1 is LNHDA and CDR2 is SQIVND (reference sequence). Trimming removed 6 bases from V and 1 base from J; junction bases left unmatched: 21. The CDR3 consists of 21 residues. CDR3 region: CASRGLSPGLAGRKPSYEQYF. In nucleotides, the CDR3 is TGTGCCAGTAGAGGACTATCACCGGGACTAGCGGGGCGAAAACCTTCCTACGAGCAGTACTTC.

The rearrangement links TRBV15 to TRBJ2-1, with D possibly called TRBD1 or TRBD2 (5 bases each). From germline, CDR1 is LNHNV and CDR2 YYDKDF (reference sequence). The ends were cut back, 1 base at V and 5 bases at J, with 12 bases in the middle. The CDR3 has 15 residues. CDR3 region: CATSRGVGDHNEQFF. CDR3 nucleotide sequence: TGTGCCACCAGCAGAGGGGTCGGGGACCACAATGAGCAGTTCTTC.

In its sample, this clone was seen once. The chain couples TRBV2 to TRBJ2-3, with D tentatively TRBD2 (7 bases). Germline loops: CDR1 SNHLY, CDR2 FYNNEI. The CDR3 consists of 16 residues. V gave up 9 bases and J gave up 3 bases, with 22 bases separating them. The CDR3, as DNA: TGTGCCAGTACGGGGGCGGGCGCGGGAGTTACAGATACGCAGTATTTT. Its protein is CASTGAGAGVTDTQYF.

The chain is built from TRBV27 and TRBJ2-3; weak D call: TRBD1 (6 bases). CDR3 length: 17 amino acids. The V and J ends lost 2 bases and 0 bases respectively, with 15 bases between them. CDR1 is MNHEY and CDR2 is SMNVEV in the germline V gene (reference sequence). CDR3 loop: CASSLGWTASSTDTQYF. In DNA form, the CDR3 reads TGTGCCAGCAGTTTAGGCTGGACAGCCTCTAGCACAGATACGCAGTATTTT.